A selection of T cell receptor beta chains follows, all from one sample in a study of blood T cell repertoires in COVID-19. Clones were sequenced by immunoSEQ multiplex PCR, and TCRdb holds only the in-frame ones, with some missing. The table records about 110,000 clones, around four fifths of them present only once. The sequenced material came from peripheral blood. The receptors here all came from a woman in her seventies with acute or convalescent COVID-19. The CDR3 runs from the conserved cysteine through the conserved F or W. The D gene is left open where the match is weak. Clone size is stated in some rows and not others, as once, few, many or a class when expanded.

J gene,clone size,D gene,V gene,CDR3 protein,CDR3 DNA
TRBJ1-2,NA,NA,TRBV6-5,CASSYLAGGRYGYTF,TGTGCCAGCAGTTATTTGGCGGGGGGGAGGTATGGCTACACCTTC
TRBJ1-5,NA,TRBD1,TRBV6-4,CASSDSVGRGLQPQHF,TGTGCCAGCAGTGACTCGGTTGGCAGGGGGCTTCAGCCCCAGCATTTT
TRBJ1-4,NA,NA,TRBV9,CASSVDPEGYGKLFF,TGTGCCAGCAGCGTAGACCCGGAGGGTTACGGAAAACTGTTTTTT
TRBJ2-3,NA,NA,TRBV27,CASSLRAQADTQYF,TGTGCCAGCAGTCTCAGGGCCCAGGCAGATACGCAGTATTTT
TRBJ1-5,once,NA,TRBV27,CASSLSAVNQPQHF,TGTGCCAGCAGTTTATCCGCGGTGAATCAGCCCCAGCATTTT
TRBJ1-3,NA,NA,TRBV2,CATAGAGNTIYF,TGTGCCACCGCAGGGGCTGGAAACACCATATATTTT
TRBJ2-5,NA,NA,TRBV7-8,CASNPRGNQETQYF,TGTGCCAGCAACCCTCGGGGAAACCAAGAGACCCAGTACTTC
TRBJ2-3,NA,TRBD2,TRBV28,CASRSGLAGFADTQYF,TGTGCCAGCAGATCGGGACTAGCGGGTTTTGCAGATACGCAGTATTTT
TRBJ2-1,once,TRBD2,TRBV5-1,CASSLLGLAETSNEQFF,TGCGCCAGCAGCTTGCTCGGACTAGCGGAAACTTCCAATGAGCAGTTCTTC
TRBJ2-5,NA,TRBD1,TRBV24-1,CATRPGQGPTQYF,TGTGCCACCAGGCCGGGACAGGGACCGACCCAGTACTTC
TRBJ1-4,once,TRBD1,TRBV28,CASSDWTGGNEKLFF,TGTGCCAGCAGTGACTGGACAGGGGGTAATGAAAAACTGTTTTTT
TRBJ1-2,NA,TRBD1,TRBV29-1,CSVKGDRRAGYTF,TGCAGCGTGAAGGGGGACAGGAGGGCTGGCTACACCTTC